This record covers a single T cell receptor (beta chain). The target antigen is unknown. The data were obtained in a study of cytomegalovirus exposure and HLA in healthy donors. Study-wide background: There were 100 million to 130 million unique TCR beta sequences, drawn from approximately 180 million T cells, in an earlier analysis. Of all 400 or so donors who were genotyped, roughly 83% belonged to the Caucasian-associated ancestry cluster. Findings and limits, study-wide: Some highly shared sequence variants likely arose as a pipeline artifact. Information on immune exposure was restricted to one variable (CMV serostatus).

Germline loops: CDR1 GTSNPN, CDR2 SVGIG (reference sequence). CDR3 length: 13 residues. The germline V and J ends were trimmed by 3 bases and 8 bases, with 13 bases remaining between them. 60 Vbeta and 13 Jbeta primers were used in PCR. Libraries were prepared by immunoSEQ multiplex PCR; TCRdb keeps only in-frame clonotypes and omits some of them. Among about 110,000 clones listed, about 81% were seen once. The V gene is TRBV30, the J gene TRBJ2-2, with a tentative D call TRBD2 (6 bases). The source is a young man in good health and CMV-seronegative. Sequenced material: PBMCs. The CDR3 DNA follows: TGTGCCTGGAGGGAGGGACTGACTGGGGAGCTGTTTTTT. It specifies CAWREGLTGELFF.